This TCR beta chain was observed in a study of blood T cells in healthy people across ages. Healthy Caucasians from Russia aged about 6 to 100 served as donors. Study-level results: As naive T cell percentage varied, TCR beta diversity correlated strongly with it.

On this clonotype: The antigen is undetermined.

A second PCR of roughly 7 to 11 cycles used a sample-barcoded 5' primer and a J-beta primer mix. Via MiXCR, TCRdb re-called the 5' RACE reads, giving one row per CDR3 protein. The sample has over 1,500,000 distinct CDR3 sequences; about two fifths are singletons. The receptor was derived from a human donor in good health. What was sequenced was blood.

The CDR3 spells CASSYQGSEAFF. CDR3 coding DNA: TGCGCCAGCAGTTACCAGGGTTCTGAAGCTTTCTTT. The J gene is TRBJ1-1, the V gene TRBV5-1; perhaps TRBD1 as D (5 bases). Between the trimmed V and J ends, which lost 5 bases and 6 bases, there was a span of 11 bases. Germline V lookup: CDR1 SGHRS, CDR2 YFSETQ. The CDR3 consists of 12 residues.